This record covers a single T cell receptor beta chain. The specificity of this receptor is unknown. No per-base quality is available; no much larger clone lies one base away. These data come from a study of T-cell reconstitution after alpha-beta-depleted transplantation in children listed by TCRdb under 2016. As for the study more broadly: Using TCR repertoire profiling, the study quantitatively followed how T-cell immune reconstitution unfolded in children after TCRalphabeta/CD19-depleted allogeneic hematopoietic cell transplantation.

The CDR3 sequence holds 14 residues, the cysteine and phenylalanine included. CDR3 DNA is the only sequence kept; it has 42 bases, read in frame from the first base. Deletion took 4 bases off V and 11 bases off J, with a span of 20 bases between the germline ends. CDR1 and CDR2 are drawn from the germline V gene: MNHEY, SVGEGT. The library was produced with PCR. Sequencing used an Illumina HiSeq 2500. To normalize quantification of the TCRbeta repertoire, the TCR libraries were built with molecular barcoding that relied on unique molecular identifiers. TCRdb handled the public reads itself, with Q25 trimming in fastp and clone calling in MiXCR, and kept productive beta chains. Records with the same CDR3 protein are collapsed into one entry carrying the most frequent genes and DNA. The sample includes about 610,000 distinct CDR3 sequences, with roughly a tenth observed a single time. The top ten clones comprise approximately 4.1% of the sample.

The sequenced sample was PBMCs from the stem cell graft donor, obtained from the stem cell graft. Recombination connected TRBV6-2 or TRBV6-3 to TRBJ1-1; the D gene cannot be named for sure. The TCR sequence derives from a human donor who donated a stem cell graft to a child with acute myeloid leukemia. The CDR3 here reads CASSSFGEARAAFF. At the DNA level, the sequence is TGTGCCAGCAGTTCCTTTGGAGAGGCTCGCGCGGCTTTCTTT.